This T cell receptor (beta chain) was obtained from a study of somatic mutations in cytotoxic T cells in rheumatoid arthritis (TCRdb year 2017). For the study in its entirety: Peripheral blood (about 32 ml EDTA) was collected from patients immediately after diagnosis and before any treatment began. The study asked whether expanded CD8+ T-cell clones in newly diagnosed, untreated rheumatoid arthritis carry somatic mutations, and used TCRB deep sequencing to characterize clonality. TCRB deep sequencing covered approximately 69 patients with rheumatoid arthritis along with around 20 healthy controls. A FACSAria II or Sony SH800 was used to flow-sort some V beta antibody-stained T-cell populations at nearly 100% purity, and TCRB sequencing was also done on sorted V beta1+ cells. The median ages of the patient and control groups were essentially identical. The investigation overall reported the following: In about an eighth of the 65 patients, more than 20% of CD8+ cells belonged to the largest CD8+ clone, while several identical CD8+ TCRB sequences were shared between blood and synovial fluid. Viral specificity could not be ruled out by absence from virus-specific databases, and the antigen targets of the expanded CD8+ clones remained unknown. The slight TRBV07 underrepresentation in patients was not adjusted for multiple comparisons. An increase of CD8+ clonality with age was seen in patients (Spearman r=0.49) but not in healthy controls. Rheumatoid arthritis patients and age-matched healthy controls did not significantly differ in CD8+ T-cell clonality.

Flow cytometry confirmed the purity of CD4+ and CD8+ cells that had been isolated by positive magnetic bead selection on an AutoMACS. A TCR V beta antibody panel was used in flow cytometry to screen first for clonal expansions, which were then characterized by TCRB deep sequencing of sorted CD8+ fractions. Peripheral blood mononuclear cells were isolated by Ficoll-Paque PLUS density gradient separation. Nucleospin Tissue or Tissue XS kits were used to extract DNA from CD4-enriched, CD8-enriched or PBMC samples, and a Qubit 2.0 fluorometer was used for quantification. CDR1 MRHNA and CDR2 SNTAGT are derived from the germline V gene. From cysteine to phenylalanine, the CDR3 is 15 amino acids long. The CDR3 DNA has 45 bases and is translated from base 1. Germline trimming amounts to 3 bases on V and 6 bases on J, with 9 as the count of junction bases outside the gene matches. A note on this clone: The antigen this receptor binds is unknown. Per-nucleotide qualities are absent, and no much larger clonotype sits a single base away.

Genomic DNA underwent TCRB CDR3 sequencing using the immunoSEQ assay. The source study handled its data this way. Only a few patient CD8+ clones larger than 1% matched published virus-specific TCRB sequences when compared against them. Analyses were restricted to productive TCRB rearrangements. Clonality was calculated as a Shannon entropy-based productive clonality index, and a clone was defined by a unique TCRB CDR3 sequence. Repertoire overlap between two samples was calculated from the template counts of each clone relative to total templates per sample. V-gene usage measured by flow cytometry correlated with TCRB sequencing V-gene usage, with a Spearman r of roughly 0.67. The table comes from immuneACCESS by way of TCRdb, which keeps in-frame sequences with V and J called. Part of the clones is missing from these tables; in studies checked, under half for an unresolved V gene and the rest for unknown reasons. The D gene and trimming were derived from the DNA, and the V and J assignments and clone size from that table. The sample table records 13,000 to 15,000 clones; approximately 69% of these occur just once. The leading ten clones occupy around 27% of the sample.

Recombination connected TRBV6-4 to TRBJ2-7; 9 central nucleotides agree with TRBD2. The TCR originated in an adult with rheumatoid arthritis. The specimen sequenced was CD8+ T cells sorted from blood. In nucleotide form, the sequence is TGTGCCAGCAGTGATACCAGCGGGGGGATGGGCGAGCAGTACTTC. This sequence encodes CASSDTSGGMGEQYF.